Within the sample, the clone carrying this T cell receptor (beta chain) is medium-sized. Its specificity is not known. The DNA ends 3 residues before the CDR3 does, and the rest of the CDR3 is filled in from the germline J gene. Blood samples were heparinized, about 5 to 9 ml per donor. This sample stems from a study of T cell clonality in common variable immunodeficiency. Sequenced by immunoSEQ multiplex PCR; TCRdb stores in-frame clones only, minus some. This sample comprises tens of thousands of clones, none seen once only. Study-level points and caveats: Shared TCRbeta clones were fewer between CVID subjects than controls. Common variable immunodeficiency TCR beta sequences reportedly had fewer deletions and N-nucleotide insertions.

V was clipped by 4 bases and J by 4 bases, with 14 bases between them. The germline V gene has CDR1 SGHDT and CDR2 YYEEEE. The CDR3 consists of 14 residues. The origin of this receptor is a human donor with common variable immunodeficiency. The material sequenced was peripheral blood mononuclear cells. The chain links TRBV5-6 to TRBJ1-2; weak D call: TRBD1 (6 bases). CDR3 loop: CASSIEGGGYGYTF. The sequenced CDR3 bases are TGTGCCAGCAGCATAGAGGGGGGGGGCTATGGC.